This T cell receptor (beta chain) was recovered during a study of beta chain features in type 1 diabetes. Overall study results and limits: When Type 1 diabetes patients were examined, their TCRB CDR3s proved moderately but significantly shorter in all four CD4+ subsets.

The isolated RNA, all of it, was reverse transcribed, so expressed TCRB transcripts were what got sequenced. Data came from immunoSEQ multiplex PCR; TCRdb stores just in-frame clones and leaves some out. The table includes 230,000 or so clones, 16% detected once. V lost 1 base and J 5 bases, leaving 21 bases between the germline ends. Per germline, CDR1 LGHNA and CDR2 YSLEER. The CDR3 contains 18 residues. The table lists this clone with a few counts. Its antigen is not identified. J is TRBJ2-1 and V is TRBV4-3; D assignment may be TRBD1 or TRBD2 (5 bases each). The sequencing input was naive CD4+ T cells from blood. This TCR came from a man under 40 with type 1 diabetes. CDR3 DNA sequence: TGCGCCAGCAGCCAAGCTTTTTCCGGGACCCCCTCTAACAATGAGCAGTTCTTC. Protein sequence: CASSQAFSGTPSNNEQFF.